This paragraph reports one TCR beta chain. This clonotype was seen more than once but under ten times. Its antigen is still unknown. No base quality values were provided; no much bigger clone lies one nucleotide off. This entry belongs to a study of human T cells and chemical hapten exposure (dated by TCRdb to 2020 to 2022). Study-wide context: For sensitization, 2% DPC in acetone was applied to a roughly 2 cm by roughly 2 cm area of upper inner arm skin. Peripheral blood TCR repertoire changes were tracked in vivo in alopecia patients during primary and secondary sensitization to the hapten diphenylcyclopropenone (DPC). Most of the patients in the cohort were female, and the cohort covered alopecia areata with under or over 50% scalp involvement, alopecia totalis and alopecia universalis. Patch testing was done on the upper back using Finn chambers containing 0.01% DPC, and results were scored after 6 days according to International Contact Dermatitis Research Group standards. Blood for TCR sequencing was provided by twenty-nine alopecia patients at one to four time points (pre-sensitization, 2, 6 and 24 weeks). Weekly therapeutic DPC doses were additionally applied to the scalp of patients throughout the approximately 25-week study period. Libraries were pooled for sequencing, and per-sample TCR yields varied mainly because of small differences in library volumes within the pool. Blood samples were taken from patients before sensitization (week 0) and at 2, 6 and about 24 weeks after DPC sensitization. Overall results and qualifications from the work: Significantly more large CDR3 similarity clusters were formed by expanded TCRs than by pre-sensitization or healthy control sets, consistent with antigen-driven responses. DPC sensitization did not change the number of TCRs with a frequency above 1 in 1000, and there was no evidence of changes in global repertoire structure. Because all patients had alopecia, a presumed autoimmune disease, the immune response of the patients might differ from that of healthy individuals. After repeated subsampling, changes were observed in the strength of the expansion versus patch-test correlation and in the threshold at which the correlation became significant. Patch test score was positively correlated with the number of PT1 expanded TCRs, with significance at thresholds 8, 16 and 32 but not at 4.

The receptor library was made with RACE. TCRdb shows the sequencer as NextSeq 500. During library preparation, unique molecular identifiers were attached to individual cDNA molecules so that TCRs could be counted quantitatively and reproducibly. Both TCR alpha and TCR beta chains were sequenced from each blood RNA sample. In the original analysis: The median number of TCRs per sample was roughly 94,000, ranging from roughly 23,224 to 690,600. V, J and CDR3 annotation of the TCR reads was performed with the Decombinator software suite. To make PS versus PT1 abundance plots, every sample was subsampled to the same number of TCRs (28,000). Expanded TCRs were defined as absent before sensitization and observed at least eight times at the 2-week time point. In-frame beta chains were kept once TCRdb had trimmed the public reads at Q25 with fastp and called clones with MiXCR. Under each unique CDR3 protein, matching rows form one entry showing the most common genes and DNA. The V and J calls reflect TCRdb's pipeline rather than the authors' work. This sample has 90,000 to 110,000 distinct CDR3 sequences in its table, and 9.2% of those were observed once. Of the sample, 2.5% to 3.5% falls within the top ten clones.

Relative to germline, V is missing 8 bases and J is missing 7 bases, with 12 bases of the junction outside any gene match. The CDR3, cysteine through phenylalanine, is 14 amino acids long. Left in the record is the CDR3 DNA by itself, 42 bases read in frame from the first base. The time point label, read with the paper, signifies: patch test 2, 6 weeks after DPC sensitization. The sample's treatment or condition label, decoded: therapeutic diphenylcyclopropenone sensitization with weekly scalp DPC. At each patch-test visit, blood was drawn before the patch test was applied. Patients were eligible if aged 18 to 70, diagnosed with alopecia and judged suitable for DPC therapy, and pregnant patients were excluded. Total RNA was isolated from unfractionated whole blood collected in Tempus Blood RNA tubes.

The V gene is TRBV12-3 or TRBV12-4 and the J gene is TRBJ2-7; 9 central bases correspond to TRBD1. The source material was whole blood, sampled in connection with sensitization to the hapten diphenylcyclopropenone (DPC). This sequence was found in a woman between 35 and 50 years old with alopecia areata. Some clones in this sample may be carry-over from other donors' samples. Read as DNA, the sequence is TGTGCCAGCCGAGAGACAGGGGGATCAGGGGAGCAGTACTTC. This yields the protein CASRETGGSGEQYF.